This T cell receptor (beta chain) was found in a study of CD8 T cells in ankylosing spondylitis. Findings and caveats of the study: Significantly higher representation of disease-linked clones was reported for matched ankylosing spondylitis synovial fluid. Past research had described some motif variants in reactive arthritis synovial fluid and blood. Clones that were linked to disease were CD8+ and were relatively rare in peripheral blood. What appeared characteristic of ankylosing spondylitis blood was a TCR beta motif of several highly homologous variants.

To note about this clonotype: The antigen is unknown.

This CDR3 region has 14 residues. Per germline, CDR1 DFQATT and CDR2 SNEGSKA (reference sequence). Trimming cost V 5 bases and J 1 base; bases outside gene matches: 3. Quantitative 5'-RACE with molecular barcodes generated TCR beta libraries. MiXCR was run by TCRdb on the 5' RACE reads, yielding one entry per CDR3 protein. The sample shows 750,000 to 850,000 distinct CDR3 sequences, 12% of them seen only once. The sequenced sample was blood, either unsorted or a sorted T cell fraction (not recorded which). V and J are TRBV20-1 and TRBJ2-1; 9 bases are a match to TRBD2. This TCR was sampled from a male donor with ankylosing spondylitis. CDR3 sequence reads: CSAGLAHSYNEQFF. The CDR3 DNA reads TGCAGTGCTGGACTAGCGCATTCCTACAATGAGCAGTTCTTC.